This T cell receptor (beta chain) was profiled in a study of regulatory T cells in long-lasting Graves disease. Study-level background: Those Graves' patients who were newly diagnosed had been on antithyroid drugs under 3 months.

Construction of TCR beta libraries relied on iRepertoire HTBI primers and on Arm-PCR targeting CDR3 regions. TCRdb used MiXCR to reprocess the multiplex PCR reads, holding one entry per CDR3 protein. Of roughly 420,000 distinct CDR3 sequences listed, around 15% are singletons. Sample time point: newly diagnosed GD, antithyroid drugs for less than 3 months. Researchers made the TCR library from RNA that was extracted from PBMCs. Guidelines of the American Thyroid Association were used to diagnose Graves' disease. This clonotype was recorded many times. The length of the CDR3 is 15 residues. V trimming: 6 bases; J trimming: 6 bases; junction bases outside the gene matches: 13. These data are also associated with another study on T cells in Graves' hyperthyroidism and ophthalmopathy. As that report states: HTBI primers were the set used in a first-round RT-PCR of the TCR CDR3.

The specimen was peripheral blood mononuclear cells (PBMCs), collected at new diagnosis, from a patient treated with antithyroid drugs. The source of this sequence is a woman in her fifties or sixties with Graves disease. The chain couples TRBV12-3 or TRBV12-4 to TRBJ1-2; TRBD1 agrees at 7 bases. DNA of the CDR3: TGTGCCAGCAGGTCCAGGGGGTTGGGTTTAGATGGCTACACCTTC. Protein sequence: CASRSRGLGLDGYTF.